This is a list of T cell receptor beta chains from one sample in a study of blood T cell repertoires in COVID-19. TCRdb keeps only in-frame clones here, not all; method: immunoSEQ multiplex PCR. The data hold about 180,000 clones, with 82% observed a single time. Sequenced: peripheral blood. Receptors were obtained from a woman between 65 and 79 years old with acute or convalescent COVID-19. Each CDR3 is given with its conserved first and last residue. D genes are given only for firm matches. Clone sizes are given selectively: once, few, many, or a class where the clone is expanded.

d_gene: TRBD2; abundance: .; v_gene: TRBV29-1; j_gene: TRBJ2-1; CDR3nt: TGCAGCGTTTATAGCGGGAGGGCCCGAAATGAGCAGTTCTTC; CDR3aa: CSVYSGRARNEQFF
d_gene: .; abundance: once; v_gene: TRBV7-2; j_gene: TRBJ2-1; CDR3nt: TGTGCCAGCAGCGCCCGACAAAGGTCTAATGAGCAGTTCTTC; CDR3aa: CASSARQRSNEQFF
d_gene: TRBD1; abundance: .; v_gene: TRBV14; j_gene: TRBJ2-3; CDR3nt: TGTGCCAGCAGCCGGGGACAGGGAGCGACAGATACGCAGTATTTT; CDR3aa: CASSRGQGATDTQYF
d_gene: TRBD1; abundance: .; v_gene: TRBV7-2; j_gene: TRBJ2-3; CDR3nt: TGTGCCAGCAGCTTAAGGGCGACAGGGAGCACAGATACGCAGTATTTT; CDR3aa: CASSLRATGSTDTQYF
d_gene: .; abundance: .; v_gene: TRBV3-1/TRBV3-2; j_gene: TRBJ2-1; CDR3nt: TGTGCCAGCAGCCAACGGGTAGGCAATGAGCAGTTCTTC; CDR3aa: CASSQRVGNEQFF
d_gene: TRBD2; abundance: .; v_gene: TRBV5-4; j_gene: TRBJ2-1; CDR3nt: TGTGCCAGCAGCAACGTTGGGCTAGCGGGGTCCTACAATGAGCAGTTCTTC; CDR3aa: CASSNVGLAGSYNEQFF
d_gene: TRBD1; abundance: .; v_gene: TRBV10-3; j_gene: TRBJ1-2; CDR3nt: TGTGCCATCAGTGGGGATACAGGGGAGAATGGCTACACCTTC; CDR3aa: CAISGDTGENGYTF
d_gene: .; abundance: .; v_gene: TRBV2; j_gene: TRBJ1-4; CDR3nt: TGTGCCAGCACTTACTCAGGGGTTCGGGGTGAAAAACTGTTTTTT; CDR3aa: CASTYSGVRGEKLFF
d_gene: .; abundance: few; v_gene: TRBV6-2/TRBV6-3; j_gene: TRBJ1-5; CDR3nt: TGTGCCAGCAGTTACGTCAAGATGATCAGACCAGGGAATCAGCCCCAGCATTTT; CDR3aa: CASSYVKMIRPGNQPQHF
d_gene: .; abundance: .; v_gene: TRBV6-5; j_gene: TRBJ1-3; CDR3nt: TGTGCCAGCAGTTCCCCGGGGACTGGAAACACCATATATTTT; CDR3aa: CASSSPGTGNTIYF
d_gene: TRBD1; abundance: .; v_gene: TRBV6-6; j_gene: TRBJ1-2; CDR3nt: TGTGCCAGCAGTCTCCGGGACAGGGGCTTACAAAACTATGGCTACACCTTC; CDR3aa: CASSLRDRGLQNYGYTF
d_gene: TRBD1; abundance: .; v_gene: TRBV18; j_gene: TRBJ1-1; CDR3nt: TGTGCCAGCTCACCTGGACAGGGGCTGAACACTGAAGCTTTCTTT; CDR3aa: CASSPGQGLNTEAFF
d_gene: .; abundance: .; v_gene: TRBV28; j_gene: TRBJ1-3; CDR3nt: TGTGCCAGCAGTTTAGCGGTCTCTGGAAACACCATATATTTT; CDR3aa: CASSLAVSGNTIYF
d_gene: .; abundance: .; v_gene: TRBV18; j_gene: TRBJ2-3; CDR3nt: TGTGCCAGCTCGCCGCGCCCACAGGGCCATAGCACAGATACGCAGTATTTT; CDR3aa: CASSPRPQGHSTDTQYF
d_gene: TRBD1; abundance: .; v_gene: TRBV7-2; j_gene: TRBJ1-2; CDR3nt: TGTGCCAGCAGCGCTAGGGACAGGGGTACTGGCTACACCTTC; CDR3aa: CASSARDRGTGYTF
d_gene: TRBD1; abundance: .; v_gene: TRBV27; j_gene: TRBJ2-1; CDR3nt: TGTGCCAGCCGTCGGGACAGGGGGCTTAATGAGCAGTTCTTC; CDR3aa: CASRRDRGLNEQFF
d_gene: .; abundance: .; v_gene: TRBV18; j_gene: TRBJ2-7; CDR3nt: TGTGCCAGCTCACCAGGGGGGGAGCAGTACTTC; CDR3aa: CASSPGGEQYF
d_gene: .; abundance: once; v_gene: TRBV5-4; j_gene: TRBJ2-7; CDR3nt: TGTGCCAGCAGAACAGCCACAGGGTTGGAGCAGTACTTC; CDR3aa: CASRTATGLEQYF
d_gene: .; abundance: .; v_gene: TRBV19; j_gene: TRBJ2-7; CDR3nt: TGTGCCAGTAGTATCGGGGGAATAATCCCCTACGAGCAGTACTTC; CDR3aa: CASSIGGIIPYEQYF
d_gene: .; abundance: .; v_gene: TRBV6-1; j_gene: TRBJ1-2; CDR3nt: TGTGCCAGCAGTGTGGGGGCTTCTTTGCAAGGGGTCTATGGCTACACCTTC; CDR3aa: CASSVGASLQGVYGYTF
d_gene: .; abundance: few; v_gene: TRBV6-4; j_gene: TRBJ2-2; CDR3nt: TGTGCCAGCAGTGAAAAAGCGGCCGCCACCGGGGAGCTGTTTTTT; CDR3aa: CASSEKAAATGELFF
d_gene: .; abundance: .; v_gene: TRBV28; j_gene: TRBJ1-5; CDR3nt: TGTGCCAGCAGCCGTGACAGGACTCAGCCCCAGCATTTT; CDR3aa: CASSRDRTQPQHF
d_gene: .; abundance: .; v_gene: TRBV28; j_gene: TRBJ1-5; CDR3nt: TGTGCCAGCTACAGGGTTAATCAGCCCCAGCATTTT; CDR3aa: CASYRVNQPQHF